The 7 T cell receptor beta chains below come from one sample, sequenced in a study of OX40 agonist ivuxolimab in advanced cancers. Assay: immunoSEQ multiplex PCR; the TCRdb copy retains only in-frame clones and omits some. The data contain over 70,000 clones, about 86% of them singletons. The starting material was CD4+ or CD8+ T cells sorted from blood, obtained in a trial of the OX40 agonist ivuxolimab. The receptors here all came from an adult with an advanced solid tumor such as melanoma, head and neck, liver or kidney cancer.

This chain links TRBV5-1 with TRBJ2-7; D ambiguous. The V gene's germline CDR1 is SGHRS and CDR2 YFSETQ. The CDR3 contains 15 residues. Deletions cut 0 bases from V and 0 bases from J, with 10 bases between. For the CDR3, the DNA is TGCGCCAGCAGCTTGGGAGACCGGAGCTCCTACGAGCAGTACTTC. Residues: CASSLGDRSSYEQYF.

The CDR3, as DNA: TGTGCCAGCTCACTTAGTGGCGCTACTGAAGCTTTCTTT. The encoded protein is CASSLSGATEAFF. The V gene is TRBV18, the J gene TRBJ1-1; D gene uncertain. CDR1 KGHSH and CDR2 LQKENI come from the germline V gene. This CDR3 is built from 13 residues. V was shortened by 4 bases and J by 5 bases, with 11 bases between the two germline ends.

This chain connects TRBV30 to TRBJ1-6, with no clear D. This CDR3 is 13 amino acids long. V lost 1 base and J lost 7, with 8 bases in between. The germline gives CDR1 GTSNPN, CDR2 SVGIG (reference sequence). The CDR3 DNA reads TGTGCCTGGAGTGACGCAGAGAATTCACCCCTCCACTTT. Encoded protein: CAWSDAENSPLHF.

This clone has only one observation. The chain combines TRBV7-3 with TRBJ2-5, with 10 bases that match TRBD2. CDR3 length: 16 residues. Per the germline V gene, CDR1 is SGHTA and CDR2 is FQGTGA. Trimming removed 5 bases from V and 1 base from J; junction bases left unmatched: 7. Here the CDR3 reads CASSTGLAGAQETQYF. For the CDR3, the DNA is TGTGCCAGCAGCACGGGGCTAGCGGGGGCCCAAGAGACCCAGTACTTC.

The J gene is TRBJ2-5, the V gene TRBV5-1; D is unresolved. The CDR3 sequence is 13 residues long. The germline V gene has CDR1 SGHRS and CDR2 YFSETQ. Deletions cut 4 bases from V and 5 bases from J, with 12 bases between. CDR3 residues: CASSPEGAETQYF. CDR3 bases: TGCGCCAGCAGCCCGGAAGGTGCGGAGACCCAGTACTTC. Full variable domain (rest looked up from reference TRBV5-1 and TRBJ2-5): KAGVTQTPRYLIKTRGQQVTLSCSPISGHRSVSWYQQTPGQGLQFLFEYFSETQRNKGNFPGRFSGRQFSNSRSEMNVSTLELGDSALYLCASSPEGAETQYFGPGTRLLVL.

The rearrangement uses TRBV11-2 and TRBJ2-1; 12 bases agree with TRBD1. Germline CDR1 reads SGHAT; CDR2 reads FQNNGV. Unmatched junction bases numbered 6, after V lost 5 bases and J lost 7 bases. The CDR3 extends over 15 amino acids. The CDR3 region is CASSLGQGARNEQFF. Here the CDR3 DNA reads TGTGCCAGCAGCCTGGGACAGGGGGCAAGGAATGAGCAGTTCTTC.

The rearrangement uses TRBV7-2 and TRBJ1-1; D is ambiguous. There are 16 residues in the CDR3. V was pared by 0 bases and J by 0 bases, with 11 bases between. Germline CDR1 is SGHTA and CDR2 is FQGNSA. Here the CDR3 reads CASSLAAGGLNTEAFF. The CDR3 bases are TGTGCCAGCAGCTTAGCCGCGGGAGGCTTGAACACTGAAGCTTTCTTT.